Below are 27 T cell receptor beta chains sequenced from a single sample in a study of identical twins. TCRdb passed the 5' RACE reads through MiXCR, listing each CDR3 protein once. The sample records about 550,000 distinct CDR3 sequences, around 24% being singletons. This sample was shared with a second study, whose subject was yellow fever vaccine responses in identical twins.

Material: CD4+ T cells sorted from blood. The receptor set was obtained from a woman aged 18-35 years in good health.

The chain has TRBV28 and TRBJ2-3; D remains ambiguous. Trimming took 4 bases from V and 3 from J, leaving 14 bases between them. Per the germline V gene, CDR1 is MDHEN and CDR2 is SYDVKM. The CDR3 contains 15 residues. The CDR3 spells CASSSRNDGTDTQYF. CDR3 nucleotide sequence: TGTGCCAGCAGTTCCCGGAACGATGGAACAGATACGCAGTATTTT.

The chain has TRBV28 and TRBJ2-1, with 7 bases aligning to TRBD2. The germline V gene has CDR1 MDHEN and CDR2 SYDVKM. CDR3 length: 15 amino acids. V lost 3 bases, J lost 4 bases, and 6 bases stayed unmatched. CDR3 sequence (DNA): TGTGCCAGCAGTTTGATCGCAGCGGGGTACAATGAGCAGTTCTTC. Its translation: CASSLIAAGYNEQFF.

The chain has TRBV5-1 and TRBJ2-7; 7 bases map to TRBD2. CDR1 and CDR2 from the germline V gene are SGHRS and YFSETQ. Trimming at V came to 0 bases and at J to 5 bases, leaving 5 bases not matched to a gene. The CDR3 runs 14 residues. The CDR3 protein is CASSLAGLENEQYF. CDR3 in DNA: TGCGCCAGCAGCTTGGCAGGACTAGAGAACGAGCAGTACTTC.

This rearrangement joins TRBV27 to TRBJ2-1, with TRBD2 identical over 7 bases. Losses at the gene ends were 7 bases for V and 4 bases for J; bases not matched to a gene: 10. The CDR3 consists of 15 residues. Germline CDR1 is MNHEY and CDR2 is SMNVEV (reference sequence). CDR3 DNA: TGTGCCAGCACCTCTGTTGGAGCGGGGTACAATGAGCAGTTCTTC. This sequence encodes CASTSVGAGYNEQFF.

J is TRBJ2-7 and V is TRBV11-2, with unresolved D. The germline V gene encodes CDR1 SGHAT and CDR2 FQNNGV. V dropped 2 bases and J dropped 3 bases, with 11 bases sitting between them. The CDR3 totals 14 residues. CDR3 region: CASSLSLRNYEQYV. The CDR3, as DNA: TGTGCCAGCAGCTTAAGCCTTAGGAACTACGAGCAGTACGTC.

Only a few counts were recorded for this clonotype. The chain combines TRBV5-1 with TRBJ2-5; 9 nucleotides align to TRBD1. CDR3 length: 14 residues. Germline V gene lookup returns CDR1 SGHRS and CDR2 YFSETQ. Trimming removed 7 bases from V and 3 bases from J; junction bases left unmatched: 7. The CDR3 DNA reads as TGCGCCAGCGCTAAACAGGGGGCGAAAGAGACCCAGTACTTC. It translates to CASAKQGAKETQYF.

This sequence joins TRBV12-3 or TRBV12-4 and TRBJ1-5; a weak D match, TRBD1 (6 bases). CDR3 size: 14 residues. The germline V and J ends were trimmed by 6 bases and 3 bases, with 12 bases remaining between them. The CDR3 loop is CASSSDSVNQPQHF. The DNA of the CDR3 is TGTGCCAGCAGCTCGGACAGCGTCAATCAGCCCCAGCATTTT.

The sample holds a few counts of this clonotype. The V and J genes are TRBV6-1 and TRBJ2-3; 7 nucleotides line up with TRBD2. The CDR3 covers 15 residues. Germline CDR1 reads MNHNS; CDR2 reads SASEGT. After removal of 5 bases from V and 3 bases from J, the junction contained 8 bases not matched to a gene. Here the CDR3 reads CASSSGGRGTDTQYF. The CDR3 coding sequence is TGTGCCAGCAGTAGTGGCGGGAGAGGGACAGATACGCAGTATTTT.

The sample holds a few counts of this clonotype. This rearrangement joins TRBV6-5 to TRBJ2-7; TRBD2 matches at 13 bases. From germline, CDR1 is MNHEY and CDR2 SVGAGI. The CDR3 totals 19 residues. V shed 0 bases, J shed 2 bases, and the junction held 10 bases outside the gene matches. The CDR3 sequence is CASSYSSGLAGAATYEQYF. DNA of the CDR3: TGTGCCAGCAGTTACTCTTCAGGACTAGCGGGAGCCGCGACCTACGAGCAGTACTTC.

V gene TRBV6-1 combines with J gene TRBJ2-1, with 9 bases lining up with TRBD2. Germline CDR1 and CDR2: MNHNS and SASEGT. The CDR3 is 18 amino acids. V lost 5 bases and J lost 4; bases outside the gene matches: 15. CDR3 coding DNA: TGTGCCAGCAGTACCCCCCTCGGGCTAGCGGGAAGATACAATGAGCAGTTCTTC. It is translated as CASSTPLGLAGRYNEQFF.

V is TRBV7-9 and J is TRBJ2-4, with D possibly called TRBD1 or TRBD2 (5 bases each). This CDR3 has 13 amino acids. The germline V gene encodes CDR1 SEHNR and CDR2 FQNEAQ (reference sequence). Trimming took off 5 bases at V and 8 bases at J, with 13 bases between the two ends. The CDR3 region has the DNA TGTGCCAGCAGCCCAGGGACGCCCGACATTCAGTACTTC. This sequence encodes CASSPGTPDIQYF.

This clonotype showed up just a few times. The chain links TRBV12-3 or TRBV12-4 to TRBJ2-1; the match to TRBD2 covers 8 bases. V lost 4 bases, J lost 5 bases, and 4 bases stayed unmatched. CDR3 length equals 14 residues. CDR3 residues: CASSSLAANNEQFF. The CDR3 bases are TGTGCCAGCAGTTCACTAGCGGCCAACAATGAGCAGTTCTTC.

V and J are TRBV5-1 and TRBJ2-3, with 8 bases matching TRBD2. Germline CDR1 SGHRS, CDR2 YFSETQ. The CDR3 is 16 residues long. With V trimmed by 2 bases and J by 2 bases, 7 bases remained unmatched. Here the CDR3 DNA reads TGCGCCAGCAGCTTCGCGGCTAGCGGGCACACAGATACGCAGTATTTT. This gives the protein CASSFAASGHTDTQYF. Drawing the rest from reference TRBV5-1 and TRBJ2-3, the complete variable domain is KAGVTQTPRYLIKTRGQQVTLSCSPISGHRSVSWYQQTPGQGLQFLFEYFSETQRNKGNFPGRFSGRQFSNSRSEMNVSTLELGDSALYLCASSFAASGHTDTQYFGPGTRLTVL.

This clonotype was seen a few times. The chain combines TRBV15 with TRBJ1-4; unclear D gene. V lost 0 bases and J 3 bases, leaving 8 bases between the germline ends. Germline CDR1 LNHNV, CDR2 YYDKDF (reference sequence). This CDR3 region has 15 residues. CDR3: CATSRDRAANEKLFF. In DNA, the CDR3 is TGTGCCACCAGCAGAGATCGTGCGGCTAATGAAAAACTGTTTTTT.

In its sample, this clonotype was seen a few times. This chain connects TRBV7-8 to TRBJ2-5; perhaps D is TRBD1 or TRBD2 (7 bases each). Looked up from germline, CDR1 is SGHVS and CDR2 is FQNEAQ. The CDR3 is 16 amino acids. V dropped 3 bases and J dropped 1 base, with 15 bases sitting between them. CDR3 residues: CASSLVPGGGQETQYF. CDR3 DNA: TGTGCCAGCAGCTTGGTCCCAGGGGGGGGCCAAGAGACCCAGTACTTC.

The gene calls are TRBV24-1 and TRBJ2-1; TRBD2 matches 9 bases. The germline V gene encodes CDR1 KGHDR and CDR2 SFDVKD. This CDR3 spans 19 amino acids. The V segment lost 3 bases and the J segment 1 base; nucleotides outside the gene matches: 12. CDR3 region: CATSDPYGSGSKSYNEQFF. CDR3 nucleotide sequence: TGTGCCACCAGTGATCCCTATGGTAGCGGGAGCAAATCCTACAATGAGCAGTTCTTC.

This clonotype was counted a few times. The V gene is TRBV10-3, the J gene TRBJ2-7; TRBD1 is a possible D gene (6 bases). The CDR3 is 17 residues long. V lost 5 bases and J 2 bases, leaving 22 bases between the germline ends. CDR1 is ENHRY, CDR2 SYGVKD, per germline. The CDR3 loop reads CAISFTRGIWVTYEQYV. In DNA form, the CDR3 reads TGTGCCATCAGTTTCACGAGGGGGATCTGGGTAACCTACGAGCAGTACGTC.

As regards this clonotype: The final CDR3 position lacks the conserved phenylalanine or tryptophan, pointing to a likely read error. The chain has TRBV20-1 and TRBJ2-5; D unclear. The germline V gene has CDR1 DFQATT and CDR2 SNEGSKA (reference sequence). There are 12 residues in the CDR3. V was trimmed by 5 bases and J by 1 base, leaving 8 bases between them. The CDR3 bases are TGCAGTGCTGCCAGGACCCAAGAGACCCAGTACCTC. Translating gives CSAARTQETQYL.

The chain is built from TRBV5-1 and TRBJ2-7, with 14 bases matching TRBD2. Per the germline V gene, CDR1 is SGHRS and CDR2 is YFSETQ. The J segment lost 3 bases and the V segment lost 0 bases, leaving 8 bases of the junction unmatched. CDR3 length: 18 amino acids. CDR3 sequence: CASSLEGTSGRVGYEQYF. CDR3 in DNA: TGCGCCAGCAGCTTGGAAGGGACTAGCGGGAGAGTAGGCTACGAGCAGTACTTC.

This clonotype was counted a few times. The chain links TRBV20-1 to TRBJ1-4, with D perhaps matching TRBD1 (6 bases). The germline CDR1 and CDR2 sequences are DFQATT and SNEGSKA (reference sequence). V lost 1 base and J 7 bases, leaving 13 bases between the germline ends. The CDR3 loop spans 14 amino acids. Here the CDR3 reads CSARGITGPEKLFF. The CDR3 DNA reads TGCAGTGCTAGAGGAATCACAGGGCCTGAAAAACTGTTTTTT.

This clonotype has only a few counts. The genes are TRBV2 and TRBJ2-1, with TRBD2 matching 8 bases. The germline CDR1 and CDR2 sequences are SNHLY and FYNNEI. CDR3 length: 15 residues. V lost 6 bases to trimming and J lost 0 bases; unmatched junction nucleotides: 4. This CDR3 reads CASRTSESSYNEQFF. DNA for the CDR3: TGTGCCAGCAGGACTAGCGAAAGCTCCTACAATGAGCAGTTCTTC.

This rearrangement joins TRBV7-3 to TRBJ2-6, with D hard to call. The CDR3 spans 16 residues. Germline values: CDR1 SGHTA, CDR2 FQGTGA. The germline V and J ends were trimmed by 0 bases and 1 base, with 7 bases remaining between them. The CDR3 region has the DNA TGTGCCAGCAGCTTAACAGGGAAATCTGGGGCCAACGTCCTGACTTTC. Its protein is CASSLTGKSGANVLTF. The full variable domain, rest sourced from reference TRBV7-3 and TRBJ2-6, is GAGVSQTPSNKVTEKGKYVELRCDPISGHTALYWYRQSLGQGPEFLIYFQGTGAADDSGLPNDRFFAVRPEGSVSTLKIQRTERGDSAVYLCASSLTGKSGANVLTFGAGSRLTVL.

There are a few counts of this clonotype. The CDR3: CASSQVAVRVDTEAFF. The CDR3 bases are TGTGCCAGCAGCCAAGTTGCGGTCAGGGTGGACACTGAAGCTTTCTTT. The genes are TRBV3-1 and TRBJ1-1, with D perhaps matching TRBD1 (5 bases). The ends were cut back, 1 base at V and 3 bases at J, with 15 bases in the middle. The length of the CDR3 is 16 residues. CDR1 and CDR2 (germline): LGHDT, YNNKEL (reference sequence). Filled out from reference TRBV3-1 and TRBJ1-1, the complete variable domain reads DTAVSQTPKYLVTQMGNDKSIKCEQNLGHDTMYWYKQDSKKFLKIMFSYNNKELIINETVPNRFSPKSPDKAHLNLHINSLELGDSAVYFCASSQVAVRVDTEAFFGQGTRLTVV.

Notes on this clonotype: A much larger clone is a single base away; this may be a read error. The chain has TRBV6-1 and TRBJ2-1; 11 bases agree with TRBD2. V lost 6 bases, J lost 6 bases, and 7 bases stayed unmatched. The CDR3 loop spans 15 amino acids. CDR1 and CDR2 from the germline V gene are MNHNS and SASEGT. CDR3 sequence: CASSRSGRGFNEQFF. The CDR3 nucleotides read TGTGCCAGCAGCCGTAGCGGGAGGGGGTTCAATGAGCAGTTCTTC.

V gene TRBV12-3 or TRBV12-4 combines with J gene TRBJ2-1, with 11 bases identical to TRBD2. The CDR3 covers 16 residues. The junction had 12 bases not matched to a gene; V was cut back by 6 bases and J by 8 bases. DNA of the CDR3: TGTGCCAGCAGACGATTAGCGGGAGGGAAGTACCATGAGCAGTTCTTC. Protein product: CASRRLAGGKYHEQFF.

V gene TRBV15 combines with J gene TRBJ1-5; D gene uncertain. Germline V gene lookup returns CDR1 LNHNV and CDR2 YYDKDF (reference sequence). The V gene lost 2 bases and the J gene lost 3 bases, with 20 bases spanning the gap. CDR3 size: 18 residues. CDR3 amino acids: CATSRHVNGQNNNQPQHF. CDR3 in DNA: TGTGCCACCAGCAGACACGTGAATGGGCAGAACAACAATCAGCCCCAGCATTTT.

There are many counts of this clonotype. Here the CDR3 reads CSARDGRGTVNTGELFF. In DNA, the CDR3 is TGCAGTGCTAGAGATGGGAGAGGGACAGTGAACACCGGGGAGCTGTTTTTT. V is TRBV20-1 and J is TRBJ2-2; 7 nucleotides align to TRBD1. Germline V gene data show CDR1 as DFQATT and CDR2 as SNEGSKA (reference sequence). The CDR3 covers 17 residues. The V gene end was trimmed by 0 bases and the J gene end by 1 base; junction bases not matched to a gene: 8.